A selection of T cell receptor beta chains follows, all from one sample in a study of cytomegalovirus exposure and HLA in healthy donors. Sequencing used immunoSEQ multiplex PCR; TCRdb keeps in-frame clones, though not all of them. In the table there are more than 95,000 clones, 76% of which are singletons. The sequenced sample consisted of PBMCs. The receptors were sampled from a man aged 50-60 years in good health and CMV-seropositive. Both conserved end residues are part of each CDR3. The order of the fields is J gene, clone size, CDR3 length, D gene, V gene, CDR3 DNA, CDR3 protein. D genes are given only for firm matches. Clone sizes are given selectively: once, few, many, or a class where the clone is expanded.

>TRBJ2-7|NA|15|TRBD1|TRBV6-5
TGTGCCAGCAGGAAACCGGGACAGGGTAAACACGAGCAGTACTTC
CASRKPGQGKHEQYF
>TRBJ2-7|NA|13|NA|TRBV18
TGTGCCAGCTCACCACCCTCTAGCTACGAGCAGTACTTC
CASSPPSSYEQYF
>TRBJ2-7|NA|13|NA|TRBV27
TGTGCCAGCAGTTTAGGCAGGTCCTACGAGCAGTACTTC
CASSLGRSYEQYF
>TRBJ1-1|NA|15|NA|TRBV7-2
TGTGCCAGCAGCTTATTCACACAGATGAACACTGAAGCTTTCTTT
CASSLFTQMNTEAFF
>TRBJ1-5|NA|16|TRBD1|TRBV27
TGTGCCAGCAGTTCAGGGACAGGGTGGGTTAATCAGCCCCAGCATTTT
CASSSGTGWVNQPQHF
>TRBJ2-3|few|17|TRBD1|TRBV5-1
TGCGCCAGCAGCTTGGGACCTTGGGACAGGGGACCAGATACGCAGTATTTT
CASSLGPWDRGPDTQYF
>TRBJ1-2|NA|13|NA|TRBV7-9
TGTGCCAGCAGCTTAGAATCGGGGGGCGGCTACACCTTC
CASSLESGGGYTF
>TRBJ1-2|NA|16|TRBD1|TRBV25-1
TGTGCCAGCAGTGACCCCGGGACAGATAGGAACTATGGCTACACCTTC
CASSDPGTDRNYGYTF
>TRBJ2-5|NA|14|NA|TRBV7-9
TGTGCCAGCAGCTCCTACCGGGGGGCGGTGACCCAGTACTTC
CASSSYRGAVTQYF
>TRBJ2-7|NA|16|TRBD2|TRBV4-2
TGTGCCAGCAGCCAAGCACTAGCGGGGGACTCCTACGAGCAGTACTTC
CASSQALAGDSYEQYF
>TRBJ2-1|NA|16|TRBD2|TRBV11-2
TGTGCCAGCAGCTTTAGCGGGGGGACTTCCCCAACCCAGCAGTTCTTC
CASSFSGGTSPTQQFF
>TRBJ2-1|NA|14|NA|TRBV7-9
TGTGCCAGCAGCTTAGATGGGACGGGAGTTGAGCAGTTCTTC
CASSLDGTGVEQFF
>TRBJ2-5|NA|16|NA|TRBV11-2
TGTGCCAGCAGCTTAGGGGTATTAGGCAGGGAAGAGACCCAGTACTTC
CASSLGVLGREETQYF
>TRBJ1-1|NA|14|NA|TRBV2
TGTGCCAGCAGTGAATTGGGGAGGAACACTGAAGCTTTCTTT
CASSELGRNTEAFF
>TRBJ2-7|NA|14|NA|TRBV6-1
TGTGCCAGCAGTACAGCCATAGTCTCCTACGAGCAGTACTTC
CASSTAIVSYEQYF
>TRBJ2-1|NA|15|NA|TRBV6-5
TGTGCCAGCAGTTACTCCCCAGGGGTTTACAATGAGCAGTTCTTC
CASSYSPGVYNEQFF
>TRBJ2-2|NA|15|NA|TRBV19
TGTGCCAGTAGTAGGACAGACTCGAACACCGGGGAGCTGTTTTTT
CASSRTDSNTGELFF
>TRBJ1-5|few|16|TRBD1|TRBV2
TGTGCCAGCAGTGACCCGGGACAGGGGAGGGGTCAGCCCCAGCATTTT
CASSDPGQGRGQPQHF
>TRBJ1-3|NA|15|NA|TRBV7-9
TGTGCCAGCCCCGATACGGGCAGGGCTGGAAACACCATATATTTT
CASPDTGRAGNTIYF
>TRBJ1-1|NA|15|NA|TRBV28
TGTGCCAGCAGTTTGACAGGATTAACTCACACTGAAGCTTTCTTT
CASSLTGLTHTEAFF
>TRBJ2-3|NA|14|TRBD1|TRBV10-3
TGTGCCTCAACGGGGACAGGGGGTACAGATACGCAGTATTTT
CASTGTGGTDTQYF
>TRBJ1-2|NA|13|TRBD1|TRBV27
TGTGCCAGCAGTTTGGGACAGCTCTATGGCTACACCTTC
CASSLGQLYGYTF
>TRBJ2-5|NA|17|TRBD2|TRBV15
TGTGCCACCAGCAGAGACGGACTAGCGGTCCTTCAAGAGACCCAGTACTTC
CATSRDGLAVLQETQYF
>TRBJ1-5|NA|16|NA|TRBV5-6
TGTGCCAGCAGCCGGGGGGGGAATAGAGGCAATCAGCCCCAGCATTTT
CASSRGGNRGNQPQHF
>TRBJ1-1|NA|15|TRBD1|TRBV5-1
TGCGCCAGCAGCTCCCTGACAGGGGCGAACACTGAAGCTTTCTTT
CASSSLTGANTEAFF
>TRBJ2-3|NA|14|TRBD2|TRBV28
TGTGCCAGCAGGATAGCGGGACTGACAGATACGCAGTATTTT
CASRIAGLTDTQYF
>TRBJ2-3|few|15|TRBD2|TRBV7-9
TGTGCCAGCAGCTTAATGACTAGCGGGGGTAATACGCAGTATTTT
CASSLMTSGGNTQYF
>TRBJ2-1|NA|12|NA|TRBV11-2
TGTGCCCTAGAGGGCGGATACAATGAGCAGTTCTTC
CALEGGYNEQFF
>TRBJ1-2|NA|16|TRBD1|TRBV4-3
TGCGCCAGCAGCCAAGATTGGCAGGGGGCGGACTATGGCTACACCTTC
CASSQDWQGADYGYTF
>TRBJ2-3|NA|15|TRBD2|TRBV18
TGTGCCAGCTCACTGTTTAAGGGAGGGGAAGATACGCAGTATTTT
CASSLFKGGEDTQYF
>TRBJ2-2|NA|19|NA|TRBV10-2
TGCGCCAGCAGTGAGATGCGCGTTGGAGGCAGGGGCGACAACGGGGAGCTGTTTTTT
CASSEMRVGGRGDNGELFF
>TRBJ1-2|NA|14|NA|TRBV9
TGTGCCAGCAGCGTAGGTCAGGGAATCTATGGCTACACCTTC
CASSVGQGIYGYTF
>TRBJ2-3|NA|15|NA|TRBV5-6
TGTGCCAGCAGTCCCGGGGCTAGCGGCACAGATACGCAGTATTTT
CASSPGASGTDTQYF
>TRBJ1-1|few|13|TRBD1|TRBV28
TGTGCCAGCAGTCAGACAGGGGAAGCTGAAGCTTTCTTT
CASSQTGEAEAFF
>TRBJ2-7|few|14|NA|TRBV6-5
TGTGCCAGCAGTTACAGGGGTAGTGGCTACGAGCAGTACTTC
CASSYRGSGYEQYF
>TRBJ2-3|NA|15|TRBD2|TRBV6-5
TGTGCCAGCAGCTGGACTAGCGGGAGAACAGATACGCAGTATTTT
CASSWTSGRTDTQYF
>TRBJ2-7|few|11|NA|TRBV21-1
TGTGCCAGCACCGAGAACTACGAGCAGTACTTC
CASTENYEQYF
>TRBJ2-3|few|16|NA|TRBV27
TGTGCCAGCAGTTTAAGCGTCGGCCAGAGCACAGATACGCAGTATTTT
CASSLSVGQSTDTQYF
>TRBJ2-2|NA|15|NA|TRBV4-1
TGCGCCAGCAGCCAAGAAGGCGGGGGCCCCGGGGAGCTGTTTTTT
CASSQEGGGPGELFF
>TRBJ2-7|few|15|NA|TRBV28
TGTGCCAGCAGTTTGGCGGGGCCGAGCTCCTACGAGCAGTACTTC
CASSLAGPSSYEQYF
>TRBJ2-2|NA|15|TRBD2|TRBV5-1
TGCGCCAGCAGCTTTAGCGGGAGAGACACCGGGGAGCTGTTTTTT
CASSFSGRDTGELFF
>TRBJ2-5|few|15|TRBD1|TRBV7-9
TGTGCCAGCAGCTTAGGGGGACAGGGGGCAGAGACCCAGTACTTC
CASSLGGQGAETQYF
>TRBJ1-1|NA|13|NA|TRBV7-2
TGTGCCAGCAGCTTAGGACAGAACACTGAAGCTTTCTTT
CASSLGQNTEAFF
>TRBJ1-1|NA|15|NA|TRBV5-8
TGTGCCAGCAGCCGATTGGCCGTGCTGAACACTGAAGCTTTCTTT
CASSRLAVLNTEAFF
>TRBJ2-7|NA|16|TRBD1|TRBV6-1
TGTGCCAGCAGTGAAGCCACGACAGGGGCCCCCTACGAGCAGTACTTC
CASSEATTGAPYEQYF
>TRBJ1-1|once|13|NA|TRBV27
TGTGCCAGCAGCCCCTTCAGCGGACTCGGAGCTTTCTTT
CASSPFSGLGAFF
>TRBJ2-7|NA|15|TRBD1|TRBV6-5
TGTGCCAGCAGTTCCGCCGGGACAGGGAGCTACGAGCAGTACTTC
CASSSAGTGSYEQYF
>TRBJ2-7|many|14|TRBD2|TRBV6-5
TGTGCCAGCAGTTATGGGACTAGCGGCTACGAGCAGTACTTC
CASSYGTSGYEQYF